The 20 T cell receptor beta chains listed next were all sequenced from one sample in a study of T cell responses to AZD1222 COVID-19 vaccine (dated by TCRdb to the early 2020s). The method was the immunoSEQ multiplex PCR assay. Entries here come from immuneACCESS through TCRdb and include only in-frame sequences with V and J called. Some clones fail to appear in such tables; in the studies checked, an unresolved V gene covers under half of the shortfall, and the cause of the remainder is unknown. The sample table shows about 150,000 clones, and about 93% are seen once. The ten largest clones represent roughly 5% of the sample. The time point label, as the study defines it: baseline before first vaccination. The sample was peripheral blood, taken on day 0 of AZD1222 vaccination. The receptors were gathered from an adult in good health.

This chain links TRBV6-6 with TRBJ2-7, with D tentatively TRBD2 (5 bases). Germline CDR1 reads MNHNY; CDR2 reads SVGAGI (reference sequence). V was cut by 8 bases and J by 4 bases, with 9 bases left in between. The CDR3 runs 11 residues. CDR3 amino acids: CASGLLYEQYF. Here the CDR3 DNA reads TGTGCCAGCGGACTCTTATACGAGCAGTACTTC.

The chain uses TRBV2 and TRBJ2-7; unclear D gene. This CDR3 contains 11 residues. V was shortened by 4 bases and J by 6 bases, with 7 bases between the two germline ends. The germline V gene has CDR1 SNHLY and CDR2 FYNNEI. The CDR3, as DNA: TGTGCCAGCAGTGGGTGGACCGAGCAGTACTTC. Protein: CASSGWTEQYF.

The chain links TRBV28 to TRBJ1-5; D is uncertain. Between the trimmed V and J ends, which lost 2 bases and 0 bases, there was a span of 8 bases. The CDR3 extends over 15 amino acids. The germline V gene has CDR1 MDHEN and CDR2 SYDVKM. DNA for the CDR3: TGTGCCAGCAGTTTAGGCGCCTATAGCAATCAGCCCCAGCATTTT. This sequence encodes CASSLGAYSNQPQHF. The whole variable domain, filled in from reference TRBV28 and TRBJ1-5, reads DVKVTQSSRYLVKRTGEKVFLECVQDMDHENMFWYRQDPGLGLRLIYFSYDVKMKEKGDIPEGYSVSREKKERFSLILESASTNQTSMYLCASSLGAYSNQPQHFGDGTRLSIL.

The V gene is TRBV12-3 or TRBV12-4, the J gene TRBJ1-5; TRBD1 aligns across 7 bases. The CDR3 covers 13 residues. Trimming cost V 6 bases and J 4 bases; bases outside gene matches: 3. The CDR3 DNA follows: TGTGCCAGCAGATTGACAGGGAATCAGCCCCAGCATTTT. It specifies CASRLTGNQPQHF.

The gene calls are TRBV25-1 and TRBJ2-1; perhaps TRBD1 as D (6 bases). CDR3 length: 14 residues. From germline, CDR1 is MGHDK and CDR2 SYGVNS. V gave up 2 bases and J gave up 6 bases, with 11 bases separating them. The CDR3 loop reads CASSEPTGSNEQFF. Written as DNA, the CDR3 is TGTGCCAGCAGTGAACCGACAGGATCCAATGAGCAGTTCTTC.

The chain has TRBV10-3 and TRBJ2-2; maybe TRBD1 (5 bases). V shed 0 bases and J shed 3 bases, with 11 bases lying between them. Germline V gene data show CDR1 as ENHRY and CDR2 as SYGVKD. The CDR3 loop spans 16 amino acids. The CDR3 here is CAISESVTEYTGELFF. The DNA of the CDR3 is TGTGCCATCAGTGAGTCCGTGACAGAGTACACCGGGGAGCTGTTTTTT.

This sequence joins TRBV6-1 and TRBJ1-5; the D is unclear. V was clipped by 0 bases and J by 3 bases, with 3 bases between them. Germline CDR1 is MNHNS and CDR2 is SASEGT. CDR3 length equals 13 residues. This CDR3 is CASSEATNQPQHF. The CDR3 DNA follows: TGTGCCAGCAGTGAAGCTACCAATCAGCCCCAGCATTTT.

The chain combines TRBV5-1 with TRBJ2-1, with 7 bases fitting TRBD2. Trimming removed 6 bases from V and 1 base from J; junction bases left unmatched: 1. This CDR3 is 13 amino acids long. CDR1 and CDR2 (germline): SGHRS, YFSETQ. CDR3 loop: CASTRESYNEQFF. CDR3 bases: TGCGCCAGCACGCGGGAGTCCTACAATGAGCAGTTCTTC.

In its sample, this clone was seen a few times. This chain joins TRBV20-1 and TRBJ1-1; D not certain. Trimming stripped 2 bases from V and 0 bases from J, with 1 base between. The germline V gene encodes CDR1 DFQATT and CDR2 SNEGSKA (reference sequence). CDR3 size: 11 residues. This CDR3 is CSARMNTEAFF. The DNA for the CDR3 is TGCAGTGCTAGAATGAACACTGAAGCTTTCTTT.

The rearrangement links TRBV4-1 to TRBJ2-3, with D unresolved. The CDR3 contains 15 residues. The germline gives CDR1 MGHRA, CDR2 YSYEKL. V lost 1 base to trimming and J lost 0 bases, with 8 bases between them. The chain's CDR3 is CASSQGGVSTDTQYF. CDR3 bases: TGCGCCAGCAGCCAAGGTGGTGTTAGCACAGATACGCAGTATTTT.

This clone has just one count. The chain links TRBV27 to TRBJ2-5; D assignment may be TRBD1 or TRBD2 (6 bases each). Germline V CDR1 and CDR2: MNHEY, SMNVEV (reference sequence). The length of the CDR3 is 15 residues. The ends were cut back, 3 bases at V and 5 bases at J, with 16 bases in the middle. CDR3 residues: CASSLGGRVVETQYF. In DNA, the CDR3 is TGTGCCAGCAGTTTGGGGGGCAGGGTAGTGGAGACCCAGTACTTC.

The chain uses TRBV28 and TRBJ1-5, with D tentatively TRBD1 (6 bases). Germline V gives CDR1 MDHEN, CDR2 SYDVKM. V shed 4 bases and J shed 9 bases, with 13 bases lying between them. There are 13 residues in the CDR3. CDR3 nucleotide sequence: TGTGCCAGCAGTTCGGAACAGGGCCGGCCCCAGCATTTT. Residues: CASSSEQGRPQHF.

The chain recombines TRBV10-1 with TRBJ2-7; 11 nucleotides match TRBD1. V gave up 2 bases and J gave up 5 bases; unmatched junction bases: 5. Germline V lookup: CDR1 WNHNN, CDR2 SYGVQD (reference sequence). The CDR3 runs to 15 residues. The CDR3 DNA reads TGCGCCAGCAGTGAGGGACAGGGGGCCGGCGACGAGCAGTACTTC. As protein: CASSEGQGAGDEQYF.

The chain carries TRBV4-1 and TRBJ2-7, with TRBD2 matching over 9 bases. The ends lost 1 base at V and 2 bases at J; junction bases unmatched: 6. This CDR3 has 16 residues. Germline CDR1 and CDR2: MGHRA and YSYEKL. In nucleotides, the CDR3 is TGCGCCAGCAGCCAAGCGATTAGCGGGAGTACCTACGAGCAGTACTTC. This sequence encodes CASSQAISGSTYEQYF.

The V and J genes are TRBV6-6 and TRBJ1-1; 11 nucleotides align to TRBD1. Trimming at V came to 6 bases and at J to 7 bases, leaving 4 bases not matched to a gene. The CDR3 extends over 13 amino acids. Germline values: CDR1 MNHNY, CDR2 SVGAGI (reference sequence). Here the CDR3 reads CASRPGTGGEAFF. CDR3 DNA sequence: TGTGCCAGCAGACCCGGGACAGGGGGTGAAGCTTTCTTT.

This chain joins TRBV9 and TRBJ1-3; no definite D call. The germline CDR1 and CDR2 sequences are SGDLS and YYNGEE. V was clipped by 4 bases and J by 0 bases, with 11 bases between them. This CDR3 is 15 amino acids long. The CDR3 here is CASSPEEASGNTIYF. The CDR3 DNA reads as TGTGCCAGCAGCCCCGAGGAGGCCTCTGGAAACACCATATATTTT.

This clone was detected only a few times. The chain has TRBV9 and TRBJ2-7, with 7 bases matching TRBD2. The J segment lost 0 bases and the V segment lost 4 bases, leaving 7 bases of the junction unmatched. CDR1 and CDR2 from the germline V gene are SGDLS and YYNGEE. The CDR3 loop spans 15 amino acids. The CDR3 loop is CASSPRGTTSYEQYF. The CDR3 DNA sequence: TGTGCCAGCAGCCCCCGAGGGACTACCTCCTACGAGCAGTACTTC.

The chain links TRBV2 to TRBJ2-7; D possibly corresponds to TRBD2 (5 bases). The V gene lost 6 bases and the J gene lost 6 bases, with 12 bases spanning the gap. The CDR3 totals 12 residues. Germline V gene data show CDR1 as SNHLY and CDR2 as FYNNEI. CDR3 in DNA: TGTGCCAGCAGGGAGGACCGCGGCGAGCAGTACTTC. Protein: CASREDRGEQYF.

The chain carries TRBV3-1 (or the pseudogene TRBV3-2) and TRBJ1-1; perhaps TRBD1 as D (6 bases). CDR1 is LGHDT and CDR2 is YNNKEL in the germline V gene (reference sequence). V was cut by 0 bases and J by 3 bases, with 17 bases left in between. The CDR3 consists of 17 residues. The CDR3 sequence: CASSQDGGQGLDTEAFF. As DNA, the CDR3 is TGTGCCAGCAGCCAAGATGGGGGGCAGGGCTTGGACACTGAAGCTTTCTTT.

The chain recombines TRBV2 with TRBJ2-7, with TRBD1 matching 8 bases. Looked up from germline, CDR1 is SNHLY and CDR2 is FYNNEI. J gave up 1 base and V 3 bases, and 2 bases lay outside the gene matches. The CDR3 has 14 residues. CDR3 amino acids: CASSDRTGSYEQYF. The DNA for the CDR3 is TGTGCCAGCAGTGATCGGACAGGGTCCTACGAGCAGTACTTC. The full variable domain, completed using reference TRBV2 and TRBJ2-7, is EPEVTQTPSHQVTQMGQEVILRCVPISNHLYFYWYRQILGQKVEFLVSFYNNEISEKSEIFDDQFSVERPDGSNFTLKIRSTKLEDSAMYFCASSDRTGSYEQYFGPGTRLTVT.